Shown below are 22 T cell receptor beta chains from a single sample sequenced in a study of blood T cell repertoires in COVID-19. Assay: immunoSEQ multiplex PCR; the TCRdb copy retains only in-frame clones and omits some. Here the sample spans 150,000 to 200,000 clones, approximately 90% being singletons. The sequenced sample consisted of PBMCs or T cells enriched from blood (not recorded which). All receptors come from a woman aged 50 to 60 who had recovered from COVID-19.

The V and J genes are TRBV6-5 and TRBJ1-1, with 9 bases that match TRBD1. Trimming took 0 bases from V and 4 from J; bases not matched to a gene: 6. CDR3 length: 16 amino acids. The V gene's germline CDR1 is MNHEY and CDR2 SVGAGI. The CDR3 bases are TGTGCCAGCAGTTACTCCCCCGGGACAGGGATCACTGAAGCTTTCTTT. This gives the protein CASSYSPGTGITEAFF.

The rearrangement links TRBV9 to TRBJ2-7; perhaps TRBD1 as D (5 bases). Deletions cut 2 bases from V and 0 bases from J, with 12 bases between. The CDR3 is made up of 15 amino acids. Germline loops: CDR1 SGDLS, CDR2 YYNGEE. CDR3 in DNA: TGTGCCAGCAGCGTGGGTCAGGGTCGCTCCTACGAGCAGTACTTC. Translated: CASSVGQGRSYEQYF. The variable domain in full, with the rest retrieved from reference TRBV9 and TRBJ2-7, is DSGVTQTPKHLITATGQRVTLRCSPRSGDLSVYWYQQSLDQGLQFLIQYYNGEERAKGNILERFSAQQFPDLHSELNLSSLELGDSALYFCASSVGQGRSYEQYFGPGTRLTVT.

J is TRBJ2-2 and V is TRBV5-1; D may be TRBD1 (6 bases). The CDR3 runs to 17 residues. Germline-derived CDR1 and CDR2 are SGHRS and YFSETQ. V shed 3 bases and J shed 5 bases, with 20 bases lying between them. CDR3 DNA sequence: TGCGCCAGCAGCTCCACGCTCTCAGGGGCGAGGACCGGGGAGCTGTTTTTT. This gives the protein CASSSTLSGARTGELFF.

This chain links TRBV27 with TRBJ1-1, with D possibly matching TRBD1 (6 bases). V was shortened by 9 bases and J by 2 bases, with 13 bases between the two germline ends. CDR3 size: 13 residues. CDR1 and CDR2 (germline): MNHEY, SMNVEV (reference sequence). CDR3 in DNA: TGTGCCAGTCAATACAGGGAAAACACTGAAGCTTTCTTT. This encodes CASQYRENTEAFF.

This chain joins TRBV30 and TRBJ2-3; no reliable D call. This CDR3 has 11 amino acids. With 2 bases removed from V and 6 bases from J, the gap between germline ends came to 6 bases. Germline V CDR1 and CDR2: GTSNPN, SVGIG (reference sequence). Here the CDR3 reads CAWSSSDTQYF. The CDR3 DNA reads TGTGCCTGGAGTAGTAGTGATACGCAGTATTTT. The full variable domain, with the rest looked up from reference TRBV30 and TRBJ2-3, is SQTIHQWPATLVQPVGSPLSLECTVEGTSNPNLYWYRQAAGRGLQLLFYSVGIGQISSEVPQNLSASRPQDRQFILSSKKLLLSDSGFYLCAWSSSDTQYFGPGTRLTVL.

The chain couples TRBV6-1 to TRBJ1-3, with D perhaps TRBD1 (6 bases). There are 14 residues in the CDR3. Germline-derived CDR1 and CDR2 are MNHNS and SASEGT. The germline V and J ends were trimmed by 6 bases and 4 bases, with 13 bases remaining between them. CDR3 coding DNA: TGTGCCAGCAGGAAGACAGGCCGGGGAAACACCATATATTTT. It is translated as CASRKTGRGNTIYF.

The J gene is TRBJ2-1, the V gene TRBV7-8, with 11 bases identical to TRBD2. Germline V CDR1 and CDR2: SGHVS, FQNEAQ. The CDR3 covers 16 residues. With V trimmed by 6 bases and J by 4 bases, 8 bases remained unmatched. The CDR3 nucleotides read TGTGCCAGCAGTTACTCCGGGACTAGCGGATACAATGAGCAGTTCTTC. This gives the protein CASSYSGTSGYNEQFF.

The chain carries TRBV6-5 and TRBJ1-1; perhaps TRBD1 as D (5 bases). Germline CDR1 reads MNHEY; CDR2 reads SVGAGI. V was shortened by 8 bases and J by 0 bases, with 16 bases between the two germline ends. The CDR3 contains 15 residues. This CDR3 is CASQRAGMMNTEAFF. In nucleotides, the CDR3 is TGTGCCAGCCAAAGGGCAGGGATGATGAACACTGAAGCTTTCTTT.

This chain joins TRBV9 and TRBJ2-1; 7 nucleotides align to TRBD1. The V gene's germline CDR1 is SGDLS and CDR2 YYNGEE. J lost 3 bases, V lost 5 bases, and 5 bases had no gene match. The CDR3 spans 14 residues. CDR3 amino acids: CASSSTGDYNEQFF. Written as DNA, the CDR3 is TGTGCCAGCAGTTCCACAGGGGACTACAATGAGCAGTTCTTC.

The chain employs TRBV12-3 or TRBV12-4 and TRBJ1-1, with D unclear. This CDR3 region has 13 residues. Trimming left V 3 bases short and J 1 base short, with 6 bases between. The CDR3 reads CASSFPWNTEAFF. CDR3 in DNA: TGTGCCAGCAGTTTCCCCTGGAACACTGAAGCTTTCTTT.

This chain joins TRBV23-1 and TRBJ1-6; 8 bases line up with TRBD1. TRBV23-1 has ORF status, its function being uncertain. V was pared by 2 bases and J by 9 bases, with 6 bases of the junction left unmatched. The length of the CDR3 is 15 residues. CDR3 coding DNA: TGCGCCAGCAGTCAAGGACAGGGAATAGGTTCACCCCTCCACTTT. It translates to CASSQGQGIGSPLHF.

The V call is TRBV7-6, the J call TRBJ1-3; tentatively, D is TRBD1 (5 bases). V was trimmed by 5 bases and J by 8 bases, leaving 13 bases between them. CDR1 and CDR2 (germline): SGHVS, FNYEAQ. This CDR3 region has 13 residues. CDR3 DNA: TGTGCCAGCAGCCTTATCGCGGGGGACACCATATATTTT. Amino acid sequence: CASSLIAGDTIYF. Full variable domain (missing parts from reference TRBV7-6 and TRBJ1-3): GAGVSQSPRYKVTKRGQDVALRCDPISGHVSLYWYRQALGQGPEFLTYFNYEAQQDKSGLPNDRFSAERPEGSISTLTIQRTEQRDSAMYRCASSLIAGDTIYFGEGSWLTVV.

This CDR3 reads CASSLQVNTEAFF. The CDR3 coding sequence is TGTGCCAGCAGCTTACAGGTGAACACTGAAGCTTTCTTT. The rearrangement uses TRBV7-9 and TRBJ1-1; D remains unclear. V was cut by 2 bases and J by 0 bases, with 4 bases left in between. Germline CDR1 is SEHNR and CDR2 is FQNEAQ (reference sequence). The CDR3 is made up of 13 amino acids.

This chain uses TRBV12-3 or TRBV12-4 with TRBJ1-2; 7 positions match TRBD1. The CDR3 consists of 13 residues. V lost 7 bases, J lost 5 bases, and 7 bases stayed unmatched. CDR3 sequence (DNA): TGTGCCAGCACCTCCGACAGGGATTATGGCTACACCTTC. Its translation: CASTSDRDYGYTF.

The CDR3 nucleotides are TGCAGCGCCAGACAGGGAAGGAGTGAGCAGTACTTC. It is translated as CSARQGRSEQYF. The chain recombines TRBV29-1 with TRBJ2-7; TRBD1 agrees at 7 bases. The germline gives CDR1 SQVTM, CDR2 ANQGSEA. After removal of 7 bases from V and 7 bases from J, the junction contained 10 bases not matched to a gene. This CDR3 contains 12 residues.

The rearrangement joins TRBV12-3 or TRBV12-4 to TRBJ2-7; D remains ambiguous. The length of the CDR3 is 13 residues. The V and J ends lost 8 bases and 0 bases respectively, with 11 bases between them. As DNA, the CDR3 is TGTGCCAGCTCGCGGCATAGCTCCTACGAGCAGTACTTC. It translates to CASSRHSSYEQYF.

The genes are TRBV4-1 and TRBJ2-7, with D perhaps matching TRBD2 (6 bases). V lost 9 bases and J 2 bases, leaving 8 bases between the germline ends. The CDR3 contains 11 residues. The germline V gene encodes CDR1 MGHRA and CDR2 YSYEKL. The CDR3 DNA follows: TGCGCCAGTGGAGGGGCCTACGAGCAGTACTTC. Its protein product is CASGGAYEQYF.

The CDR3 DNA reads TGTGCCAGCAGCCAAGATTTCGGGGGAGCGTACCAAGAGACCCAGTACTTC. Translated, it gives CASSQDFGGAYQETQYF. The gene calls are TRBV4-2 and TRBJ2-5, with a tentative D call TRBD2 (6 bases). V lost 0 bases to trimming and J lost 0 bases, with 14 bases between them. CDR1 and CDR2 from the germline V gene are LGHNA and YNFKEQ. CDR3 length equals 17 residues.

The chain joins TRBV27 to TRBJ1-1; maybe TRBD1 (6 bases). V was clipped by 3 bases and J by 2 bases, with 13 bases between them. The CDR3 has 15 residues. Germline V gene lookup returns CDR1 MNHEY and CDR2 SMNVEV (reference sequence). The CDR3 spells CASSLRGRGNTEAFF. CDR3 nucleotides: TGTGCCAGCAGTTTGAGAGGCAGGGGCAACACTGAAGCTTTCTTT.

The rearrangement uses TRBV5-1 and TRBJ2-5; 15 bases match TRBD2. Trimming cost V 4 bases and J 1 base; bases outside gene matches: 8. CDR1 and CDR2 from the germline V gene are SGHRS and YFSETQ. This CDR3 has 18 amino acids. The CDR3 reads CASSGGLAGGPLQETQYF. The DNA of the CDR3 is TGCGCCAGCAGCGGAGGACTAGCGGGGGGGCCGCTCCAAGAGACCCAGTACTTC.

The CDR3 reads CASTLYRGYTF. Here the CDR3 DNA reads TGTGCCAGCACTCTCTATCGGGGCTACACCTTC. V is TRBV21-1 and J is TRBJ1-2. TRBV21-1 corresponds to a pseudogene. The CDR3 sequence is 11 residues long.

V and J are TRBV4-2 and TRBJ2-5, with 11 bases aligning to TRBD2. V was clipped by 1 base and J by 5 bases; unmatched bases: 6. Germline lookup yields CDR1 LGHNA and CDR2 YNFKEQ. This CDR3 region has 16 residues. This chain's CDR3 is CASSQVLAGGGETQYF. In DNA, the CDR3 is TGTGCCAGCAGCCAAGTCCTAGCGGGGGGCGGGGAGACCCAGTACTTC.